The text below deals with one TCR beta chain. The sample is drawn from a study of cytomegalovirus exposure and HLA in healthy donors. Overall study context: In a later analysis, the roughly 120 validation repertoires were reported to have used the same platform as the 666 first-cohort repertoires.

Libraries were prepared by immunoSEQ multiplex PCR; TCRdb keeps only in-frame clonotypes and omits some of them. The top ten hold around 2% of the sample, which has 150,000 to 200,000 clones, about 82% seen once. V lost 5 bases, J lost 3 bases, and 11 bases lay in between. This CDR3 is 14 amino acids long. Germline V gene lookup returns CDR1 SGHTA and CDR2 FQGTGA. This chain connects TRBV7-3 to TRBJ1-3, with D tentatively TRBD1 (5 bases). Sequencing input: PBMCs. The sequence was collected from a man aged 30 to 39 in good health and CMV-seropositive. The CDR3, as DNA: TGTGCCAGCAGCGGGGCGGGGGGTGGAAACACCATATATTTT. This encodes CASSGAGGGNTIYF.